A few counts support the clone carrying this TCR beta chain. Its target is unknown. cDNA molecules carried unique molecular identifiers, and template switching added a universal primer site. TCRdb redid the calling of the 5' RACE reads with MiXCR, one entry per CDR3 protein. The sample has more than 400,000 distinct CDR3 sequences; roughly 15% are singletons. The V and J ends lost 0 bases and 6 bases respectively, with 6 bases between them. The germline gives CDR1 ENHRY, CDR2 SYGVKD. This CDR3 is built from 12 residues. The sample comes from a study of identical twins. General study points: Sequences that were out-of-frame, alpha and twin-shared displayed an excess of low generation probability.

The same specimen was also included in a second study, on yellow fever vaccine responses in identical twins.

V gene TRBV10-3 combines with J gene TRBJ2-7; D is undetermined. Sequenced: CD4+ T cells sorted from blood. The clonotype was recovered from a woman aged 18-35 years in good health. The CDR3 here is CAISESWIEQYV. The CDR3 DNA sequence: TGTGCCATCAGTGAGTCGTGGATCGAGCAGTACGTC.